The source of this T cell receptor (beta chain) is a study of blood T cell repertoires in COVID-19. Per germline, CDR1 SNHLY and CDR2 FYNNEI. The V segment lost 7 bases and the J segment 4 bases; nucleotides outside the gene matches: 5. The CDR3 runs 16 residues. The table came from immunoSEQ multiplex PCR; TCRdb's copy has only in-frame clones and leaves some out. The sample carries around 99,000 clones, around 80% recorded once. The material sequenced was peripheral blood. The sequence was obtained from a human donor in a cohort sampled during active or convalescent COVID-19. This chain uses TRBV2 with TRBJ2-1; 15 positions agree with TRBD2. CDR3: CASKGLAGGSYNEQFF. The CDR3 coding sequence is TGTGCCAGCAAGGGACTAGCGGGGGGCTCTTACAATGAGCAGTTCTTC.